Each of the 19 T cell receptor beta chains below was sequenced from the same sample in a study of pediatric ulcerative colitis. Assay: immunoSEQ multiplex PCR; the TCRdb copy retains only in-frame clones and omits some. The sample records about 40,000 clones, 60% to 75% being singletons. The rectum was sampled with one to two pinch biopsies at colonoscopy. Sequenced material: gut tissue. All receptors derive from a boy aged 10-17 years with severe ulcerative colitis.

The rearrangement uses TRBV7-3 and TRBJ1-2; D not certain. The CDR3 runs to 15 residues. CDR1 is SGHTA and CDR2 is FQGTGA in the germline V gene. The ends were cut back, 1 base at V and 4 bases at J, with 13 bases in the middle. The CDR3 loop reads CASSLRVSIGYGYTF. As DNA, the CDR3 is TGTGCCAGCAGCTTAAGGGTATCGATCGGCTATGGCTACACCTTC.

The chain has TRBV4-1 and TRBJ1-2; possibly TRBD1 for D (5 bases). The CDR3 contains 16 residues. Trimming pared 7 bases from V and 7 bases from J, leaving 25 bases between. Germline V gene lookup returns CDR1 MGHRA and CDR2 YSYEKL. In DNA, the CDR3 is TGCGCCAGCACCTCATTTTGGGGGGTTAAACAAAGTGGCTACACCTTC. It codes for CASTSFWGVKQSGYTF.

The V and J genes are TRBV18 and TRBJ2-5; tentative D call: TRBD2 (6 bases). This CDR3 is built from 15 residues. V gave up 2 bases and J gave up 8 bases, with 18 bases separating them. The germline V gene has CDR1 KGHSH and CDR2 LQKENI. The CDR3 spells CASSPVTSSGGTQYF. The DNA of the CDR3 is TGTGCCAGCTCACCAGTAACTAGTAGCGGCGGAACCCAGTACTTC.

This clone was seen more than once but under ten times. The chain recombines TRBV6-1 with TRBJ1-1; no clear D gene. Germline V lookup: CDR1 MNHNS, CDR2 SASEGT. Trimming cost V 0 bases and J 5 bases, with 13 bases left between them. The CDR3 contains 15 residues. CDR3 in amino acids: CASSEAPRGRTEAFF. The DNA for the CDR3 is TGTGCCAGCAGTGAAGCTCCCCGAGGTCGGACTGAAGCTTTCTTT.

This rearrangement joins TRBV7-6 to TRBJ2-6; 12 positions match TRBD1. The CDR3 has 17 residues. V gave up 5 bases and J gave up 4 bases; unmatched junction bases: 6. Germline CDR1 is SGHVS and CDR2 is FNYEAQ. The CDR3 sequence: CASSPGQGAPGANVLTF. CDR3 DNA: TGTGCCAGCAGCCCGGGACAGGGGGCGCCAGGGGCCAACGTCCTGACTTTC. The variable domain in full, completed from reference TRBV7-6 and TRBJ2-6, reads GAGVSQSPRYKVTKRGQDVALRCDPISGHVSLYWYRQALGQGPEFLTYFNYEAQQDKSGLPNDRFSAERPEGSISTLTIQRTEQRDSAMYRCASSPGQGAPGANVLTFGAGSRLTVL.

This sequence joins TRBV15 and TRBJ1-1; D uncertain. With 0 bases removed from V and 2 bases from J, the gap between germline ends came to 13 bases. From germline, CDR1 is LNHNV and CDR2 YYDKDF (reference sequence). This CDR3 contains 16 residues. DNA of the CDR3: TGTGCCACCAGCAGAGATTGGGGTAACGGAAACACTGAAGCTTTCTTT. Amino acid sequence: CATSRDWGNGNTEAFF.

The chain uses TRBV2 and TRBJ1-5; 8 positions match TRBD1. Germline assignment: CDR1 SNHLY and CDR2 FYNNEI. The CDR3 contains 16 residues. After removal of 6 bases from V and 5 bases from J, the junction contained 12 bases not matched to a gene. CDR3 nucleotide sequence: TGTGCCAGCAGGGGCCTCAGGGGGCGGAAGGATCAGCCCCAGCATTTT. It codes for CASRGLRGRKDQPQHF.

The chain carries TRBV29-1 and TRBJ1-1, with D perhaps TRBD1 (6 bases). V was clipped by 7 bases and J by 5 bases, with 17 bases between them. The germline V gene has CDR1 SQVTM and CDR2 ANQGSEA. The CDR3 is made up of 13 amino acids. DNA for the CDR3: TGCAGCGCTCCCCCCACAGGGAGGACTGAAGCTTTCTTT. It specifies CSAPPTGRTEAFF.

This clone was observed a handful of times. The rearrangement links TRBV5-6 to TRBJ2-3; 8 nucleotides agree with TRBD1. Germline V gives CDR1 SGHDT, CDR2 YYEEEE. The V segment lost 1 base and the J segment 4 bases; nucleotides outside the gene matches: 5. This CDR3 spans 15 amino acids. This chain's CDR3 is CASSLRQGRSDTQYF. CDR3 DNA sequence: TGTGCCAGCAGCTTGAGACAGGGGCGATCAGATACGCAGTATTTT. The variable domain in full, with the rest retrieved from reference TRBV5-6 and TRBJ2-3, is DAGVTQSPTHLIKTRGQQVTLRCSPKSGHDTVSWYQQALGQGPQFIFQYYEEEERQRGNFPDRFSGHQFPNYSSELNVNALLLGDSALYLCASSLRQGRSDTQYFGPGTRLTVL.

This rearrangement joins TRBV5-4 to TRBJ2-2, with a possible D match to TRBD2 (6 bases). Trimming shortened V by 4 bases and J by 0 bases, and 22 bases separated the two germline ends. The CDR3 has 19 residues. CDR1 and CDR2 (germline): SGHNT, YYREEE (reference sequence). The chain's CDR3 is CASSPLMGRGAANTGELFF. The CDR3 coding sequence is TGTGCCAGCAGCCCCCTCATGGGGCGCGGGGCCGCGAACACCGGGGAGCTGTTTTTT.

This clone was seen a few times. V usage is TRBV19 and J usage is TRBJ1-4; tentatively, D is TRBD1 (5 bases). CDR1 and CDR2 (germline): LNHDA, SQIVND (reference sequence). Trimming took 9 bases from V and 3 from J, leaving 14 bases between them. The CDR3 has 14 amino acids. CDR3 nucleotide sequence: TGTGCCAGCAGCTCGGGACGGTCTAATGAAAAACTGTTTTTT. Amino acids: CASSSGRSNEKLFF.

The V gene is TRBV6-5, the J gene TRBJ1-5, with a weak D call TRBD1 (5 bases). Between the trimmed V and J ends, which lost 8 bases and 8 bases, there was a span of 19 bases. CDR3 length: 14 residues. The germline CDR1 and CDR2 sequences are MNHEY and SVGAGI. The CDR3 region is CASGSAEGFEPQHF. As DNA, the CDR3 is TGTGCCAGCGGTTCAGCCGAGGGGTTTGAGCCCCAGCATTTT.

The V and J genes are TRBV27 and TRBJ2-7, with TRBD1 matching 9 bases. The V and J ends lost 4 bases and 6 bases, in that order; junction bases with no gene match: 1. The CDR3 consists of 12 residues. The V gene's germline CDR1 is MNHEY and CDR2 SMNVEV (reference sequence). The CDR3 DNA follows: TGTGCCAGCAGTTGGGACAGGGTCGAGCAGTACTTC. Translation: CASSWDRVEQYF.

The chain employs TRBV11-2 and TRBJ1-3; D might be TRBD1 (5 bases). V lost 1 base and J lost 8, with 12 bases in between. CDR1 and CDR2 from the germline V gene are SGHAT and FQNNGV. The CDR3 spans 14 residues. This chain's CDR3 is CASSLGSGVDTIYF. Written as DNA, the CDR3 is TGTGCCAGCAGCTTAGGTTCGGGGGTGGACACCATATATTTT.

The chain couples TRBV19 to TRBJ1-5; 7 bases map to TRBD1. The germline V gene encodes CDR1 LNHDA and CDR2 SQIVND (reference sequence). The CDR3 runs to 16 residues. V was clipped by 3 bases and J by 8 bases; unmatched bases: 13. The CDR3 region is CASSILGTDFQEPQHF. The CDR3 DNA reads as TGTGCCAGTAGTATTCTTGGGACAGACTTTCAAGAGCCCCAGCATTTT. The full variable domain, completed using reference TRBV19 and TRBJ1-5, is DGGITQSPKYLFRKEGQNVTLSCEQNLNHDAMYWYRQDPGQGLRLIYYSQIVNDFQKGDIAEGYSVSREKKESFPLTVTSAQKNPTAFYLCASSILGTDFQEPQHFGDGTRLSIL.

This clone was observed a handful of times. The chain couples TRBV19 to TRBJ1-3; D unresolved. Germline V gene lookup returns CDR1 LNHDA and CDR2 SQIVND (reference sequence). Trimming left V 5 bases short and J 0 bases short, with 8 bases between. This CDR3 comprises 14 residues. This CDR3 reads CASSPTLSGNTIYF. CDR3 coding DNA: TGTGCCAGTAGTCCCACCCTCTCTGGAAACACCATATATTTT.

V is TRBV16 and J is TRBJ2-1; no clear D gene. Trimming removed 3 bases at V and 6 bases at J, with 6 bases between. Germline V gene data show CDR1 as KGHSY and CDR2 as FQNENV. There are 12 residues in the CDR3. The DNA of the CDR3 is TGTGCCAGCAGCCAGGCAGTCAATGAGCAGTTCTTC. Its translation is CASSQAVNEQFF.

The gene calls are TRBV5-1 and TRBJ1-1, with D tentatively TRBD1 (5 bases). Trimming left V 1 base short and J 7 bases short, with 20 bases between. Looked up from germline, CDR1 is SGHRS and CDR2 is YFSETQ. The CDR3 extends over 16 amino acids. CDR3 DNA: TGCGCCAGCAGCTTGTTTCTGATGCAGGGTGGAAATGAAGCTTTCTTT. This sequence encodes CASSLFLMQGGNEAFF. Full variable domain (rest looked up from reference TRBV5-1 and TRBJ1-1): KAGVTQTPRYLIKTRGQQVTLSCSPISGHRSVSWYQQTPGQGLQFLFEYFSETQRNKGNFPGRFSGRQFSNSRSEMNVSTLELGDSALYLCASSLFLMQGGNEAFFGQGTRLTVV.

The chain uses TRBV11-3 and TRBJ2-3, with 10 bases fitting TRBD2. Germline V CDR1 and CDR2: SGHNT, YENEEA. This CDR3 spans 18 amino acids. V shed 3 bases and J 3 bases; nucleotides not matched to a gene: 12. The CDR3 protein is CASSLSRLAGSGTDTQYF. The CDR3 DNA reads TGTGCCAGCAGCTTGTCGCGACTAGCGGGTTCTGGGACAGATACGCAGTATTTT.